This is a list of T cell receptor beta chains from one sample in a study of T-cell reconstitution after alpha-beta-depleted transplantation in children. TCRdb re-analysed the PCR reads in MiXCR, keeping a single row per CDR3 protein. The sample lists some 340,000 distinct CDR3 sequences; 10% were seen once. Sequenced here: PBMCs from the stem cell graft donor, sampled from the stem cell graft. The source of these receptors is a human donor who donated a stem cell graft to a child with acute lymphoblastic leukemia. CDR3s include the opening cysteine and the closing phenylalanine or tryptophan. The order of the fields is V gene, D gene, J gene, clone size, CDR3 DNA, CDR3 protein. D genes are given only for firm matches. The size of a clone is reported for some rows only, either as once, few or many, or as a class for expanded clones.

TRBV20-1	-	TRBJ2-7	many	TGCAGTGCTTCTTTTCCGGTGGGTAACGAGCAGTACTTC	CSASFPVGNEQYF
TRBV12-3/TRBV12-4	-	TRBJ2-2	few	TGTGCCATTCGTTTTTTTATTAACACCGGGGAGCTGTTTTTT	CAIRFFINTGELFF
TRBV7-2	-	TRBJ2-7	once	TGTGCCAGCAGCTCCTCCCCTATGGGGGAGCAGTACTTC	CASSSSPMGEQYF
TRBV7-9	TRBD1	TRBJ1-2	-	TGTACCAGCAGCTCGCCGGGACAGGGGCTGGTTAGCTATGGCTACACCTTC	CTSSSPGQGLVSYGYTF
TRBV27	-	TRBJ1-2	few	TGTGCCAGCAGCGGCAGGGCTACGTATGGCTACACCTTC	CASSGRATYGYTF
TRBV10-3	-	TRBJ2-1	few	TGTGCCACAAGGTCCCCCGGTGAGCAGTTCTTC	CATRSPGEQFF
TRBV7-9	-	TRBJ2-3	few	TGTGCCAGCAGCTTAGAAGAAGGGCGGGAAGTTAGAAAGCAGTATTTT	CASSLEEGREVRKQYF
TRBV20-1	TRBD1	TRBJ2-7	few	TGCAGTGCTAGAGCCCCGGGACAGGGGTTGGACGAGCAGTACTTC	CSARAPGQGLDEQYF
TRBV18	TRBD2	TRBJ2-6	-	TGTGCCAGCTCACCACCGAGACTAGCGGGACGCTCTGGGGCCAACGTCCTGACTTTC	CASSPPRLAGRSGANVLTF
TRBV12-3/TRBV12-4	-	TRBJ2-7	few	TGTGCCAGCAGTTTACTGGAGACCGCGACCTACGAGCAGTACTTC	CASSLLETATYEQYF
TRBV6-2/TRBV6-3	TRBD2	TRBJ2-3	many	TGTGCCAGCAGTTACGGGAGGGCCACAGATACGCAGTATTTT	CASSYGRATDTQYF
TRBV20-1	-	TRBJ2-7	-	TGCAGTGCTACAGGGGACTATCACTACGAGCAGTACTTC	CSATGDYHYEQYF
TRBV7-2	TRBD2	TRBJ2-5	many	TGTGCCAGCAGCCCCGCAACTAGCGGGAGTAGCTTC	CASSPATSGSSF
TRBV12-3/TRBV12-4	-	TRBJ2-6	-	TGTGCCAGCAGTTTTAGAGGTACCTCTGGGGCCAACGTCCTGACTTTC	CASSFRGTSGANVLTF
TRBV7-2	-	TRBJ2-5	many	TGTGCCAGCAGCCCCTCCTCGGGGACCCAGTACTTC	CASSPSSGTQYF
TRBV6-2/TRBV6-3	TRBD2	TRBJ2-7	-	TGTGCCAGCAGTTATCCGGGACTAGCGAGTTACGAGCAGTACTTC	CASSYPGLASYEQYF
TRBV3-1	-	TRBJ2-7	many	TGTGCCAGCAGCCAAGATCTCGACTCTTACGAGCAGTACTTC	CASSQDLDSYEQYF
TRBV7-2	TRBD1	TRBJ1-4	-	TGTGCCAGCAGCTACGGACAGGGAATAACTAATGAAAAACTGTTTTTT	CASSYGQGITNEKLFF
TRBV4-1	TRBD1	TRBJ1-6	few	TGCGCCAGCAGCCAAGAGGGACAGGGGATACATTCACCCCTCCACTTT	CASSQEGQGIHSPLHF
TRBV5-5	TRBD2	TRBJ2-2	few	TGTGCCAGCAGCTTGGGCGCTAGCGGAATCACCGGGGAGCTGTTTTTT	CASSLGASGITGELFF
TRBV2	TRBD1	TRBJ1-1	-	TGTGCCAGCAGTGAAGCCAACAGGGGAGACACTGAAGCTTTCTTT	CASSEANRGDTEAFF
TRBV11-2	TRBD1	TRBJ2-2	-	TGTGCCAGCAGCCGCATCCAGGGGGCCATCGGGGAGCTGTTTTTT	CASSRIQGAIGELFF
TRBV12-3/TRBV12-4	TRBD2	TRBJ2-1	many	TGTGCCAGCAGTCCTAGCGGGAGACCGGGAAGAGAGCAGTTCTTC	CASSPSGRPGREQFF
TRBV7-9	TRBD2	TRBJ2-7	few	TGTGCCAGCAGCAGAGGACTAGAGGGTTATGAGCAGTACTTC	CASSRGLEGYEQYF
TRBV4-3	TRBD2	TRBJ2-7	-	TGCGCCAGCAGCCAAGATGGACTAGCGGGAGGGAACGAGCAGTACTTC	CASSQDGLAGGNEQYF
TRBV30	-	TRBJ2-1	-	TGTGCCTGGAGTGTACTAGGAGGGTTGGTGAATGAGCAGTTCTTC	CAWSVLGGLVNEQFF
TRBV12-3/TRBV12-4	-	TRBJ2-1	many	TGTGCCAGCAGCCTTGGCGGGATCTCCTACAATGAGCAGTTCTTC	CASSLGGISYNEQFF
TRBV20-1	-	TRBJ1-5	-	TGCAGTGCTAGGCACATGGGTAGTGGCAATCAGCCCCAGCATTTT	CSARHMGSGNQPQHF
TRBV25-1	-	TRBJ2-2	-	TGTGCCAGCATTGGGGACCTAAACACCGGGGAGCTGTTTTTT	CASIGDLNTGELFF
TRBV7-6	TRBD2	TRBJ2-1	many	TGTGCCAGCAGCCCCCGGACTAGCGGGGGGTACAATGAGCAGTTCTTC	CASSPRTSGGYNEQFF
TRBV7-3	-	TRBJ2-1	-	TGTGCCAGCAGCCCCAATGCCCTGAGCTCCTACAATGAGCAGTTCTTC	CASSPNALSSYNEQFF
TRBV7-8	TRBD1	TRBJ1-2	few	TGTGCCAGCAGCTTACGGGCCGACAGGGCAGCTAACTATGGCTACACCTTC	CASSLRADRAANYGYTF
TRBV24-1	TRBD1	TRBJ2-1	few	TGTGCCACCAGTGATTCCCGGGACAGGACTTGGTCGACCGTCTACAATGAGCAGTTCTTC	CATSDSRDRTWSTVYNEQFF
TRBV7-2	TRBD2	TRBJ2-7	many	TGTGCCAGCAGCTTAGCTTCCCTAGCGGGAGTAATTCAGCAGTACTTC	CASSLASLAGVIQQYF
TRBV20-1	-	TRBJ2-3	-	TGCAGTGCTACAAGCGCACTCCCCACAGATACGCAGTATTTT	CSATSALPTDTQYF
TRBV15	-	TRBJ2-3	few	TGTGCCACCAGCAGACAACAGACTTTGTCTAGCACAGATACGCAGTATTTT	CATSRQQTLSSTDTQYF
TRBV6-2/TRBV6-3	-	TRBJ1-4	few	TGTGCCAGCAGAAACGGTGAAAAACTGTTTTTT	CASRNGEKLFF
TRBV20-1	TRBD2	TRBJ2-3	many	TGCAGTGCTAGGGTGACTAGCGGCACAGATACGCAGTATTTT	CSARVTSGTDTQYF
TRBV4-3	-	TRBJ2-3	few	TGCGCCAGCAGCCACCGGGGGAGAGAGACAGATACGCAGTATTTT	CASSHRGRETDTQYF
TRBV5-1	TRBD1	TRBJ1-1	-	TGCGCCAGCACGTGGGGACAGGGGGACACTGAAGCTTTCTTT	CASTWGQGDTEAFF
TRBV6-1	-	TRBJ2-6	many	TGTGCCAGCAGACCCCCCGGGGCCGGTGGGGCCAACGTCCTGACTTTC	CASRPPGAGGANVLTF
TRBV5-1	TRBD1	TRBJ2-7	few	TGCGCCAGCAGCTTGCGGGGACAGATCTACGAGCAGTACTTC	CASSLRGQIYEQYF
TRBV9	TRBD1	TRBJ1-3	few	TGTGCCAGCAGCGTAGGACAGGGCTCTGGAAACACCATATATTTT	CASSVGQGSGNTIYF
TRBV29-1	-	TRBJ2-3	-	TGCAGCGGGGGACTCAAGGGGGGCACAGATACGCAGTATTTT	CSGGLKGGTDTQYF
TRBV7-6	-	TRBJ2-5	few	TGTGCCAGCAGCTCACAGGAGCTCCAAGAGACCCAGTACTTC	CASSSQELQETQYF
TRBV28	TRBD1	TRBJ2-1	-	TGTGCCAGCAGTACCGACAGGGGAGAGTGGAATGAGCAGTTCTTC	CASSTDRGEWNEQFF
TRBV7-3	TRBD2	TRBJ2-1	-	TGTGCCAGCAGCTTAACCGTGGGGGACTTTAGCGGGCACCCTTACAATGAGCAGTTCTTC	CASSLTVGDFSGHPYNEQFF
TRBV5-1	TRBD2	TRBJ2-3	-	TGCGCCAGCAGCTTGTTTGCTAGCGGGGGGAAAACCCCCGATACGCAGTATTTT	CASSLFASGGKTPDTQYF
TRBV13	TRBD1	TRBJ2-5	many	TGTGCCAGCAGCCCGGGGACAGGGAAAGAGACCCAGTACTTC	CASSPGTGKETQYF
TRBV7-2	-	TRBJ2-7	-	TGTGCCAGCAGCCCTGAAAACAGGGTTTACGAGCAGTACTTC	CASSPENRVYEQYF
TRBV3-1	-	TRBJ2-1	many	TGTGCCAGCAGCCATGCGTCGGCAGGTACTTCTGAGCAGTTCTTC	CASSHASAGTSEQFF
TRBV5-1	-	TRBJ2-3	many	TGCGCCAGCAGCTTGGAAGGGAAGCGCACAGATACGCAGTATTTT	CASSLEGKRTDTQYF
TRBV12-3/TRBV12-4	-	TRBJ2-7	many	TGTGCCAGCAGTTTCTTTAGGGGATACGAGCAGTACTTC	CASSFFRGYEQYF
TRBV12-3/TRBV12-4	-	TRBJ1-2	few	TGTGCCAGCAGTTCGTGGACAGCAAGTAACTATGGCTACACCTTC	CASSSWTASNYGYTF
TRBV20-1	TRBD2	TRBJ2-5	many	TGCAGTGCTAGAGATAGGGCAGGGACGACTAGCGGAGCACCCCAAGAGACCCAGTACTTC	CSARDRAGTTSGAPQETQYF
TRBV5-5	TRBD2	TRBJ2-1	many	TGTGCCAGCAGCCCTGGACTAGCGGGACACAATGAGCAGTTCTTC	CASSPGLAGHNEQFF
TRBV7-3	TRBD2	TRBJ2-1	-	TGTGCCAGCAGCTCGGGGACTAGCGGAAGTAAGTTCTTC	CASSSGTSGSKFF
TRBV20-1	TRBD1	TRBJ1-5	few	TGCAGTGCTATAGGGGCAGGGGGTCAGCCCCAGCATTTT	CSAIGAGGQPQHF
TRBV6-4	TRBD2	TRBJ2-1	-	TGTGCCTCAGCGGGAGGCCCCTACAATGAGCAGTTCTTC	CASAGGPYNEQFF